A selection of T cell receptor beta chains follows, all from one sample in a study of HIV-infected children after antiretroviral therapy interruption. Each CDR3 protein gets one entry after TCRdb re-called the 3' RACE reads with MiXCR. The sample contains about 15,000 distinct CDR3 sequences, 3% to 3.5% of which appear only once. The specimen comprised CD45RO+ CD8+ T cells from PBMCs, pooled from several time points, sampled from a donor given antiretroviral therapy, either interrupted or continuous. The source of these receptors is a pool of human donors with HIV. CDR3s include the opening cysteine and the closing phenylalanine or tryptophan. Fields, in order: J gene, V gene, D gene, clone size, CDR3 length, CDR3 DNA, CDR3 protein. A D gene is named only where the DNA matches it firmly. Clone size appears in some rows only: once, few, many, or a class for an expanded clone.

j_call: TRBJ2-2; v_call: TRBV23-1; d_call: TRBD2; clone_size: many; cdr3_length: 16; cdr3_nt: TGCGCCAGCAGTCAATGGCGCGGGGGTAGACCCGGGGAGCTGTTTTTT; cdr3_aa: CASSQWRGGRPGELFF
j_call: TRBJ2-7; v_call: TRBV7-8; d_call: -; clone_size: many; cdr3_length: 14; cdr3_nt: TGTGCCAGCAGCTTAGGACAGACGTCCTACGAGCAGTACTTC; cdr3_aa: CASSLGQTSYEQYF
j_call: TRBJ2-1; v_call: TRBV28; d_call: TRBD1; clone_size: many; cdr3_length: 14; cdr3_nt: TGTGCCAGCAGGGACAGGGAAATAAACAATGAGCAGTTCTTC; cdr3_aa: CASRDREINNEQFF
j_call: TRBJ1-2; v_call: TRBV7-2; d_call: TRBD1; clone_size: many; cdr3_length: 15; cdr3_nt: TGTGCCAGCAGCGTCCCGACAGGGGGCGACTATGGCTACACCTTC; cdr3_aa: CASSVPTGGDYGYTF
j_call: TRBJ1-4; v_call: TRBV7-7; d_call: -; clone_size: many; cdr3_length: 15; cdr3_nt: TGTGCCAGCAGCTCCGACCCCCTAGTGAATGAAAAACTGTTTTTT; cdr3_aa: CASSSDPLVNEKLFF
j_call: TRBJ2-3; v_call: TRBV4-3; d_call: -; clone_size: many; cdr3_length: 13; cdr3_nt: TGCGCCAGCAGCCAAGTTCGGGGGGATACGCAGTATTTT; cdr3_aa: CASSQVRGDTQYF
j_call: TRBJ2-1; v_call: TRBV20-1; d_call: -; clone_size: -; cdr3_length: 14; cdr3_nt: TGCAGTGCTCCCGGGACTCAGGACTTCGGTGAGCAGTTCTTC; cdr3_aa: CSAPGTQDFGEQFF
j_call: TRBJ1-4; v_call: TRBV7-3; d_call: TRBD1; clone_size: many; cdr3_length: 13; cdr3_nt: TGTGCCAGCAGCCTGGGGACAGATGAAAAACTGTTTTTT; cdr3_aa: CASSLGTDEKLFF
j_call: TRBJ2-2; v_call: TRBV4-2; d_call: -; clone_size: many; cdr3_length: 13; cdr3_nt: TGTGCCAGCAGCCCCCGAGATGCCGGGGAGCTGTTTTTT; cdr3_aa: CASSPRDAGELFF
j_call: TRBJ1-6; v_call: TRBV29-1; d_call: -; clone_size: many; cdr3_length: 13; cdr3_nt: TGCAGCGTTGGGGACGGTCATAATTCACCCCTCCACTTT; cdr3_aa: CSVGDGHNSPLHF
j_call: TRBJ1-2; v_call: TRBV28; d_call: -; clone_size: many; cdr3_length: 17; cdr3_nt: TGTGCCAGCAGTTTAGTGGGACACCTCATGACTAACTATGGCTACACCTTC; cdr3_aa: CASSLVGHLMTNYGYTF
j_call: TRBJ2-3; v_call: TRBV4-2; d_call: TRBD2; clone_size: many; cdr3_length: 16; cdr3_nt: TGTGCCAGCAGCCAAGATGCTAGCGGTGCTTCAGATACGCAGTATTTT; cdr3_aa: CASSQDASGASDTQYF
j_call: TRBJ2-3; v_call: TRBV6-5; d_call: -; clone_size: many; cdr3_length: 15; cdr3_nt: TGTGCCAGCAGTTACTCGACTGAGCACACAGATACGCAGTATTTT; cdr3_aa: CASSYSTEHTDTQYF
j_call: TRBJ2-7; v_call: TRBV29-1; d_call: -; clone_size: many; cdr3_length: 12; cdr3_nt: TGCAGCGTTGTGGGCCAATTCTACGAGCAGTACTTC; cdr3_aa: CSVVGQFYEQYF
j_call: TRBJ2-7; v_call: TRBV20-1; d_call: -; clone_size: many; cdr3_length: 16; cdr3_nt: TGCAGTGCTAGAGATCTAAGTATAGGGGAATCCTACGAGCAGTACTTC; cdr3_aa: CSARDLSIGESYEQYF
j_call: TRBJ2-3; v_call: TRBV4-1; d_call: -; clone_size: many; cdr3_length: 16; cdr3_nt: TGCGCCAGCAACATGATCGAAGGGGGTACAGCACATACGCAGTATTTT; cdr3_aa: CASNMIEGGTAHTQYF
j_call: TRBJ2-7; v_call: TRBV27; d_call: -; clone_size: many; cdr3_length: 14; cdr3_nt: TGTGCCAGCAGTAAGGGTCGTAGCTCCTACGAGCAGTACTTC; cdr3_aa: CASSKGRSSYEQYF
j_call: TRBJ1-2; v_call: TRBV3-1; d_call: -; clone_size: few; cdr3_length: 13; cdr3_nt: TGTGCCAGCAGCCAAGATACCGACTATGGCTACACCTTC; cdr3_aa: CASSQDTDYGYTF
j_call: TRBJ2-2; v_call: TRBV6-4; d_call: TRBD1; clone_size: many; cdr3_length: 18; cdr3_nt: TGTGCCAGCAGTGCCGGGCTAGGACAGGAGTTGAACACCGGGGAGCTGTTTTTT; cdr3_aa: CASSAGLGQELNTGELFF
j_call: TRBJ1-1; v_call: TRBV7-2; d_call: -; clone_size: many; cdr3_length: 16; cdr3_nt: TGTGCCAGCAGCTTAGTAGAGGGAGGACCTGGCACTGAAGCTTTCTTT; cdr3_aa: CASSLVEGGPGTEAFF
j_call: TRBJ1-1; v_call: TRBV27; d_call: -; clone_size: many; cdr3_length: 14; cdr3_nt: TGTGCCAGCAGTTCAAGGACGAAGAACACTGAAGCTTTCTTT; cdr3_aa: CASSSRTKNTEAFF
j_call: TRBJ1-2; v_call: TRBV9; d_call: -; clone_size: many; cdr3_length: 14; cdr3_nt: TGTGCCAGTACAAGTTATGGGCAGGAAGATGGCTACACCTTC; cdr3_aa: CASTSYGQEDGYTF
j_call: TRBJ2-1; v_call: TRBV24-1; d_call: -; clone_size: many; cdr3_length: 14; cdr3_nt: TGTGCCACCAGTCGGAACGCGGACTACAATGAGCAGTTCTTC; cdr3_aa: CATSRNADYNEQFF
j_call: TRBJ2-5; v_call: TRBV27; d_call: TRBD1; clone_size: many; cdr3_length: 17; cdr3_nt: TGTGCCAGCAGTGAGTTACAGGGGATCAAACCCAGGGAGACCCAGTACTTC; cdr3_aa: CASSELQGIKPRETQYF
j_call: TRBJ2-7; v_call: TRBV5-1; d_call: TRBD1; clone_size: many; cdr3_length: 14; cdr3_nt: TGCGCCAGCAGCTCGACAGGGGGTTCCTACGAGCAGTACTTC; cdr3_aa: CASSSTGGSYEQYF
j_call: TRBJ1-1; v_call: TRBV4-1; d_call: -; clone_size: many; cdr3_length: 13; cdr3_nt: TGCGCCACCCGAGAGTCCATGAACACTGAAGCTTTCTTT; cdr3_aa: CATRESMNTEAFF
j_call: TRBJ1-1; v_call: TRBV20-1; d_call: -; clone_size: many; cdr3_length: 14; cdr3_nt: TGCAGTGCTAGACACCGGGATTTGAACACTGAAGCTTTCTTT; cdr3_aa: CSARHRDLNTEAFF
j_call: TRBJ2-5; v_call: TRBV24-1; d_call: -; clone_size: many; cdr3_length: 15; cdr3_nt: TGTGCCACCAGTGATTTGCGGACGGATCAAGAGACCCAGTACTTC; cdr3_aa: CATSDLRTDQETQYF
j_call: TRBJ2-2; v_call: TRBV12-3/TRBV12-4; d_call: TRBD1; clone_size: many; cdr3_length: 17; cdr3_nt: TGTGCCAGCAGTTCTACGGGACAGGGGGCGAACACCGGGGAGCTGTTTTTT; cdr3_aa: CASSSTGQGANTGELFF
j_call: TRBJ2-1; v_call: TRBV6-1; d_call: -; clone_size: few; cdr3_length: 13; cdr3_nt: TGTGCCAGCAGTGAAGGCTCCAACAATGAGCAGTTCTTC; cdr3_aa: CASSEGSNNEQFF
j_call: TRBJ1-1; v_call: TRBV20-1; d_call: TRBD1; clone_size: many; cdr3_length: 14; cdr3_nt: TGCAGTGTTAAAGGCACAGGGGACCTGGCTGAAGCTTTCTTT; cdr3_aa: CSVKGTGDLAEAFF
j_call: TRBJ1-4; v_call: TRBV28; d_call: TRBD1; clone_size: many; cdr3_length: 15; cdr3_nt: TGTGCCAGCAGTTTAGGGACAGGGAGGAATGAAAAACTGTTTTTT; cdr3_aa: CASSLGTGRNEKLFF
j_call: TRBJ2-1; v_call: TRBV6-1; d_call: TRBD2; clone_size: many; cdr3_length: 16; cdr3_nt: TGTGCCAGCAATCCGACTAGCGGGGGGGGCTACAATGAGCAGTTCTTC; cdr3_aa: CASNPTSGGGYNEQFF
j_call: TRBJ2-7; v_call: TRBV5-1; d_call: TRBD2; clone_size: many; cdr3_length: 15; cdr3_nt: TGCGCCAGCAGCGAGGGACTAGCGGGGGGCTACGAGCAGTACTTC; cdr3_aa: CASSEGLAGGYEQYF
j_call: TRBJ1-6; v_call: TRBV11-2; d_call: -; clone_size: many; cdr3_length: 15; cdr3_nt: TGTGCCAGCAGCTTAGATCAGGGGAGGAATTCACCCCTCCACTTT; cdr3_aa: CASSLDQGRNSPLHF
j_call: TRBJ2-2; v_call: TRBV27; d_call: TRBD2; clone_size: many; cdr3_length: 19; cdr3_nt: TGTGCCAGCAGTTTATCGTGGGTAGCGGGGGCCGTCGGCACCGGGGAGCTGTTTTTT; cdr3_aa: CASSLSWVAGAVGTGELFF
j_call: TRBJ2-7; v_call: TRBV20-1; d_call: TRBD1; clone_size: many; cdr3_length: 13; cdr3_nt: TGCAGTGCTAGGGACAGGCGATGGGGCGAGCAGTACTTC; cdr3_aa: CSARDRRWGEQYF
j_call: TRBJ1-2; v_call: TRBV5-1; d_call: -; clone_size: few; cdr3_length: 15; cdr3_nt: TGCGCCAGCAGCTTGGCAGGATATCAGAACTATGGCTACACCTTC; cdr3_aa: CASSLAGYQNYGYTF
j_call: TRBJ2-2; v_call: TRBV5-6; d_call: -; clone_size: many; cdr3_length: 13; cdr3_nt: TGTGCCAGCAGCCTGCGGCCTACCGGGGAGCTGTTTTTT; cdr3_aa: CASSLRPTGELFF
j_call: TRBJ1-1; v_call: TRBV20-1; d_call: -; clone_size: many; cdr3_length: 12; cdr3_nt: TGCAGCGCCCTTACATCGGACACTGAAGCTTTCTTT; cdr3_aa: CSALTSDTEAFF
j_call: TRBJ1-3; v_call: TRBV6-1; d_call: TRBD1; clone_size: many; cdr3_length: 16; cdr3_nt: TGTGCCAGCAGACCCGGACAGGGGACTTCTGGAAACACCATATATTTT; cdr3_aa: CASRPGQGTSGNTIYF
j_call: TRBJ2-7; v_call: TRBV27; d_call: TRBD1; clone_size: many; cdr3_length: 15; cdr3_nt: TGTGCCAGCAGATCCTTAGGGACAGGGTACCACGAGCAGTACTTC; cdr3_aa: CASRSLGTGYHEQYF
j_call: TRBJ1-1; v_call: TRBV27; d_call: TRBD1; clone_size: many; cdr3_length: 15; cdr3_nt: TGTGCCAGCAGTTTACCCGGACAGGTTCGTACTGAAGCTTTCTTT; cdr3_aa: CASSLPGQVRTEAFF
j_call: TRBJ2-1; v_call: TRBV3-1; d_call: -; clone_size: many; cdr3_length: 15; cdr3_nt: TGTGCCAGCAGCCAAGATCTAAGTGCCGGGAATGAGCAGTTCTTC; cdr3_aa: CASSQDLSAGNEQFF
j_call: TRBJ2-1; v_call: TRBV11-2; d_call: -; clone_size: many; cdr3_length: 13; cdr3_nt: TGTGCCAGCAGCTTAGACTCCGGGATTGAGCAGTTCTTC; cdr3_aa: CASSLDSGIEQFF
j_call: TRBJ2-1; v_call: TRBV29-1; d_call: TRBD2; clone_size: many; cdr3_length: 10; cdr3_nt: TGCAGCGTTCTAGCGGGGGAGCAGTTCTTC; cdr3_aa: CSVLAGEQFF
j_call: TRBJ1-1; v_call: TRBV2; d_call: -; clone_size: many; cdr3_length: 13; cdr3_nt: TGTGCCAGCAGCGGGGTCAGGGTCACTGAAGCTTTCTTT; cdr3_aa: CASSGVRVTEAFF
j_call: TRBJ1-1; v_call: TRBV7-8; d_call: -; clone_size: many; cdr3_length: 13; cdr3_nt: TGTGCCAGCAGCTTGAAGGACGGGACTGAAGCTTTCTTT; cdr3_aa: CASSLKDGTEAFF
j_call: TRBJ2-5; v_call: TRBV29-1; d_call: TRBD2; clone_size: many; cdr3_length: 13; cdr3_nt: TGCAGCGTCCCAACTAGCGGCCAAGAGACCCAGTACTTC; cdr3_aa: CSVPTSGQETQYF
j_call: TRBJ2-7; v_call: TRBV6-6; d_call: -; clone_size: few; cdr3_length: 15; cdr3_nt: TGTGCCAGCACCTCACCTGGGCTAGATACCTACGAGCAGTACTTC; cdr3_aa: CASTSPGLDTYEQYF
j_call: TRBJ2-7; v_call: TRBV12-3/TRBV12-4; d_call: -; clone_size: many; cdr3_length: 16; cdr3_nt: TGTGCCAGCAGTGCCCCTGGACTGCCCAATCCCTACGAGCAGTACTTC; cdr3_aa: CASSAPGLPNPYEQYF
j_call: TRBJ2-7; v_call: TRBV23-1; d_call: -; clone_size: many; cdr3_length: 17; cdr3_nt: TGCGCCAGCAGTCAATCCCTCAGGGGGGATGCGCCCTACGAGCAGTACTTC; cdr3_aa: CASSQSLRGDAPYEQYF
j_call: TRBJ2-1; v_call: TRBV20-1; d_call: TRBD2; clone_size: many; cdr3_length: 15; cdr3_nt: TGCAGTGCTAGACCGACTAGCGTGGACTACAATGAGCAGTTCTTC; cdr3_aa: CSARPTSVDYNEQFF
j_call: TRBJ1-1; v_call: TRBV7-8; d_call: -; clone_size: many; cdr3_length: 14; cdr3_nt: TGTGCCAGCAGCCCTTGGCAGCTGAACACTGAAGCTTTCTTT; cdr3_aa: CASSPWQLNTEAFF
j_call: TRBJ2-1; v_call: TRBV6-4; d_call: -; clone_size: many; cdr3_length: 14; cdr3_nt: TGTGCCAGCAGCAAGGAGGGCCCTCGCAATGAGCAGTTCTTC; cdr3_aa: CASSKEGPRNEQFF
j_call: TRBJ2-4; v_call: TRBV4-1; d_call: TRBD1; clone_size: medium-sized; cdr3_length: 15; cdr3_nt: TGCGCCAGCAGCCAGCTGAGGACAGGGAAAAACATTCAGTACTTC; cdr3_aa: CASSQLRTGKNIQYF
j_call: TRBJ2-3; v_call: TRBV9; d_call: TRBD2; clone_size: many; cdr3_length: 17; cdr3_nt: TGTGCCAGCAGCGCCGCCCTGGGACTAGGAGGGACAGATACGCAGTATTTT; cdr3_aa: CASSAALGLGGTDTQYF